The following is a TCR beta chain sequence with its context. Looked up from germline, CDR1 is SGHRS and CDR2 is YFSETQ. Trimming removed 4 bases from V and 0 bases from J; junction bases left unmatched: 7. There are 16 residues in the CDR3. This entry belongs to a study of blood T cell repertoires in COVID-19. Study overall: Acute and convalescent COVID-19 specimens originated in the United States, Italy and Spain. The cDNA or gDNA used as material had been derived from T cells, B-cell-depleted T cells, or PBMCs.

Under the authors' procedure: Cell counts per sample came from amplifying reference gene primers. Profiled with immunoSEQ multiplex PCR; TCRdb holds only in-frame clones, not every one. The V and J calls and the clone size are those of that table, but D and trimming were determined from the DNA. The table has 150,000 to 200,000 clones, approximately 90% seen once. This chain joins TRBV5-1 and TRBJ2-7, with 10 bases fitting TRBD2. This receptor was identified in an older man with active or convalescent COVID-19. Input material: peripheral blood. The CDR3 is CASSSFSGGYSYEQYF. The DNA for the CDR3 is TGCGCCAGCAGCAGTTTTAGCGGGGGGTACTCCTACGAGCAGTACTTC.